The clone carrying this T cell receptor beta chain came up many times. The data stem from a study of T cells in Graves' hyperthyroidism and ophthalmopathy. TCR beta CDR3 region amplification was performed from RNA transcripts. First-round RT-PCR with HTBI primers amplified the TCR CDR3 region. TCRdb fed the multiplex PCR reads into MiXCR, producing one record per CDR3 protein. The profile shows around 530,000 distinct CDR3 sequences, 15% to 20% of them singletons. The CDR3 consists of 18 residues. V gave up 4 bases and J gave up 4 bases; unmatched junction bases: 12. The germline V gene encodes CDR1 LGHDT and CDR2 YNNKEL (reference sequence).

The chain couples TRBV3-1 to TRBJ2-7; TRBD2 matches 14 bases. Sample: blood. The clonotype was recovered from a young woman with Graves' ophthalmopathy. The CDR3 reads CASSRAGTSGSLGYEQYF. The DNA of the CDR3 is TGTGCCAGCAGCCGAGCCGGGACTAGCGGGAGTTTGGGTTACGAGCAGTACTTC.